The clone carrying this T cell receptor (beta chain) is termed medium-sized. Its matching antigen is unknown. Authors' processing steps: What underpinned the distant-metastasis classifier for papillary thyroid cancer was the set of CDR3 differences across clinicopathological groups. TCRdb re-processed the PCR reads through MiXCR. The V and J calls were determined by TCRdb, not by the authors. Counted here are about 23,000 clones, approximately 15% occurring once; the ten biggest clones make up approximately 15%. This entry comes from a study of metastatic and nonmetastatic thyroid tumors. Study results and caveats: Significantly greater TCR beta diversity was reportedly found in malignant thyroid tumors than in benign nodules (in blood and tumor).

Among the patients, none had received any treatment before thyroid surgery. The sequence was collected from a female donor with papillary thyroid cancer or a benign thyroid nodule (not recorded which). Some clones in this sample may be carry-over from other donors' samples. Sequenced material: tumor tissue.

The CDR3 protein is CASSAPTSGGANEQFF. The CDR3 DNA is TGTGCCAGCAGTGCGCCGACTAGCGGGGGGGCGAATGAGCAGTTCTTC. The rearrangement links TRBV6-1 to TRBJ2-1; 14 bases map to TRBD2. This CDR3 region has 16 residues. J was trimmed by 7 bases and V by 4 bases; bases with no gene match: 6. Per the germline V gene, CDR1 is MNHNS and CDR2 is SASEGT.